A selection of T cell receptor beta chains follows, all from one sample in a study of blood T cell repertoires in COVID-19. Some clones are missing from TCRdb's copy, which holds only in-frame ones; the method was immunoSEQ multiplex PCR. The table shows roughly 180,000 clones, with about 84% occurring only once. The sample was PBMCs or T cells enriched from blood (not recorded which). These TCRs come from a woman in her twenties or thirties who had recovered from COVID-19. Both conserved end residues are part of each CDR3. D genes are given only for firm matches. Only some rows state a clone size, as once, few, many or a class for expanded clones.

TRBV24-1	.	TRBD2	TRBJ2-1	CATSPSGTSPSHSYNEQFF	TGTGCCACCAGTCCCTCCGGGACTAGCCCCTCACACTCCTACAATGAGCAGTTCTTC
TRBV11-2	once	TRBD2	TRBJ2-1	CASRLAGGPISNEQFF	TGTGCCAGCAGGTTAGCGGGAGGGCCGATTAGCAATGAGCAGTTCTTC
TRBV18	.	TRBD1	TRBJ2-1	CASSPPTGWYNEQFF	TGTGCCAGCTCACCACCGACAGGGTGGTACAATGAGCAGTTCTTC
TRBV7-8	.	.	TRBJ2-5	CASSLVQSQETQYF	TGTGCCAGCAGCTTAGTCCAGTCCCAGGAGACCCAGTACTTC
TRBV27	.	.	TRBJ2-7	CASSHGAGYEQYF	TGTGCCAGCAGCCACGGGGCGGGGTACGAGCAGTACTTC
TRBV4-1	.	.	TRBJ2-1	CASSRGGLVGTTNEQFF	TGCGCCAGCAGCCGGGGGGGGCTCGTAGGGACTACAAATGAGCAGTTCTTC
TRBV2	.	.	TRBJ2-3	CASSEQGLRTDTQYF	TGTGCCAGCAGTGAACAGGGGCTGAGGACAGATACGCAGTATTTT
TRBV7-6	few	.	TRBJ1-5	CASSLGPLRGVSNQPQHF	TGTGCCAGCAGCTTAGGACCTTTAAGGGGCGTAAGCAATCAGCCCCAGCATTTT
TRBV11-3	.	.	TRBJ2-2	CASSITNTGELFF	TGTGCCAGCAGCATCACTAACACCGGGGAGCTGTTTTTT
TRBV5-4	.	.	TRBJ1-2	CASSPTPGETPPGYTF	TGTGCCAGCAGCCCTACCCCAGGGGAGACCCCCCCTGGCTACACCTTC
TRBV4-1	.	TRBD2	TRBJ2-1	CASSQASGTLYNEQFF	TGCGCCAGCAGCCAAGCTAGCGGGACACTCTACAATGAGCAGTTCTTC
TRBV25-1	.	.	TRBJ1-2	CASSEYRQGISYTF	TGTGCCAGCAGTGAATACCGGCAGGGGATAAGCTACACCTTC
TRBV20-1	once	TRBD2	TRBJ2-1	CSARDAAGSFF	TGCAGTGCTAGAGATGCAGCGGGATCGTTCTTC
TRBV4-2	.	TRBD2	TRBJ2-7	CASSPKTSGPLEQYF	TGTGCCAGCAGCCCCAAGACTAGCGGCCCTTTGGAGCAGTACTTC
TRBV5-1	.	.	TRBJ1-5	CASSLEPMDTRRIQPQHF	TGCGCCAGCAGCTTGGAACCCATGGACACCCGCCGGATACAGCCCCAGCATTTT
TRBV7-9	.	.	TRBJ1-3	CASSFSQLPDSQLGNTIYF	TGTGCCAGCAGCTTCTCCCAACTCCCGGACAGTCAGCTCGGAAACACCATATATTTT
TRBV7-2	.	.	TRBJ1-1	CASSVQWSNTEAFF	TGTGCCAGCAGCGTTCAGTGGTCCAACACTGAAGCTTTCTTT
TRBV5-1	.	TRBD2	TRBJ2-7	CASSTSGGYEQYF	TGCGCCAGCAGCACTAGCGGGGGGTACGAGCAGTACTTC
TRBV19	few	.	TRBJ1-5	CASLAGVPSNQPQHF	TGTGCCAGCCTCGCGGGGGTACCAAGCAATCAGCCCCAGCATTTT
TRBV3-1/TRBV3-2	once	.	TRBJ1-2	CASSQGGGVDLFGYTF	TGTGCCAGCAGCCAAGGGGGGGGTGTCGACCTTTTTGGCTACACCTTC
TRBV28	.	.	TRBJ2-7	CASSLPGRVYF	TGTGCCAGCAGTTTACCCGGCAGGGTATACTTC
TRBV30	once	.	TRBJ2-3	CAWKMARQGSFGDTQYF	TGTGCCTGGAAGATGGCGAGGCAGGGGAGTTTCGGGGATACGCAGTATTTT
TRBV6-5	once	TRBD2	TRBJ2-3	CASRTGTSADTQYF	TGTGCCAGCAGGACTGGGACTAGCGCAGATACGCAGTATTTT
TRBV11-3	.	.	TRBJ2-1	CASSLAQRSEQFF	TGTGCCAGCAGCTTAGCCCAGCGGAGTGAGCAGTTCTTC
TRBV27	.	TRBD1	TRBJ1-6	CASTRVGTVYSPLHF	TGTGCCAGTACACGCGTCGGGACAGTCTATTCACCCCTCCACTTT
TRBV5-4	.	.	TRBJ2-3	CASSLITAADTQYF	TGTGCCAGCAGCTTGATTACGGCGGCGGATACGCAGTATTTT
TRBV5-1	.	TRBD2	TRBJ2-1	CASSPPTSGVSNEQFF	TGCGCCAGCAGCCCCCCCACTAGCGGAGTGAGCAATGAGCAGTTCTTC
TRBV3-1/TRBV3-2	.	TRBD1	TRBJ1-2	CASSSLDRGVNGYTF	TGTGCCAGCAGTTCCCTCGACAGGGGCGTAAATGGCTACACCTTC
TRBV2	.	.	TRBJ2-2	CASSKEWLSTGELFF	TGTGCCAGCAGTAAGGAGTGGCTTTCCACCGGGGAGCTGTTTTTT
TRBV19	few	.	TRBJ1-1	CASSISPDPRGAFF	TGTGCCAGTAGTATTTCCCCCGACCCCCGAGGAGCTTTCTTT
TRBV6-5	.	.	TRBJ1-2	CASSYSSQGWVYGYTF	TGTGCCAGCAGTTACTCATCGCAGGGTTGGGTCTATGGCTACACCTTC
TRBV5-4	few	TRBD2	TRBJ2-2	CASSLGGSGTGELFF	TGTGCCAGCAGCTTGGGCGGGAGCGGGACCGGGGAGCTGTTTTTT
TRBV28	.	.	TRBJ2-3	CASSLSGQGADTQYF	TGTGCCAGCAGTTTAAGCGGGCAGGGAGCTGATACGCAGTATTTT
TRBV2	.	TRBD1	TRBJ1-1	CASSEWDSKNMNTEAFF	TGTGCCAGCAGTGAATGGGACAGCAAGAATATGAACACTGAAGCTTTCTTT
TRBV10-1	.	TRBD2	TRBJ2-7	CASSSASGDFEQYF	TGCGCCAGCAGTTCGGCTAGCGGGGATTTCGAGCAGTACTTC
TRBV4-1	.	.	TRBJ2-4	CASSPLVGGRNIQYF	TGCGCCAGCAGCCCATTAGTGGGGGGAAGAAACATTCAGTACTTC
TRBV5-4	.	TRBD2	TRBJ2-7	CASSYSGRPYEQYF	TGTGCCAGCAGCTATAGCGGGAGACCCTACGAGCAGTACTTC
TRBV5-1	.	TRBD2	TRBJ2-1	CASSLGALSSGRGEQFF	TGCGCCAGCAGCTTGGGAGCCCTATCTAGCGGGAGAGGTGAGCAGTTCTTC
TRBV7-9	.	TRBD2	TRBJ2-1	CASADGLAAYNEQFF	TGTGCCAGCGCTGATGGACTAGCGGCCTACAATGAGCAGTTCTTC
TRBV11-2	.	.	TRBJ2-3	CASSLGPFQGRLHTDTQYF	TGTGCCAGCAGCTTAGGCCCTTTCCAGGGGCGGTTGCACACAGATACGCAGTATTTT
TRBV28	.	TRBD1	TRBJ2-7	CASSSQTRGRAYEQYF	TGTGCCAGCAGTTCCCAGACGAGGGGGCGAGCGTACGAGCAGTACTTC
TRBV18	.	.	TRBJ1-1	CASSLTGNTEAFF	TGTGCCAGCTCACTTACAGGGAACACTGAAGCTTTCTTT
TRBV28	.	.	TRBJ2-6	CASRTPGSGANVLTF	TGTGCCAGCAGGACCCCCGGGTCCGGGGCCAACGTCCTGACTTTC
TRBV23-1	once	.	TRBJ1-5	CASSRKVGNQPQHF	TGCGCCAGCAGTCGCAAGGTCGGGAATCAGCCCCAGCATTTT
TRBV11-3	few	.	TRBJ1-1	CASVTPDKNRMNTEAFF	TGTGCCAGCGTCACCCCCGACAAGAACAGGATGAACACTGAAGCTTTCTTT
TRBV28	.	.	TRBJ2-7	CASSLRGFSYEQYF	TGTGCCAGCAGTTTACGGGGTTTCTCCTACGAGCAGTACTTC
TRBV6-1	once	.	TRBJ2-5	CASSDLDSEETQYF	TGTGCCAGCAGTGATCTGGACAGCGAAGAGACCCAGTACTTC
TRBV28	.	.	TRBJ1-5	CASTTSQGMVQPQHF	TGTGCCAGCACTACAAGTCAGGGAATGGTTCAGCCCCAGCATTTT
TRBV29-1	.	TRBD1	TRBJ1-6	CAIRGGQDRYNSPLHF	TGCGCAATCCGAGGGGGACAGGACCGCTATAATTCACCCCTCCACTTT
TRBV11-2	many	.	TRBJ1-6	CASSRGQPQYSPLHF	TGTGCCAGCAGCCGTGGACAGCCTCAGTATTCACCCCTCCACTTT
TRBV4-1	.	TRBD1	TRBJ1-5	CASSQVPPGQGARQPQHF	TGCGCCAGCAGCCAAGTACCCCCCGGACAGGGCGCCCGGCAGCCCCAGCATTTT
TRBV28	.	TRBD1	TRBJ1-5	CASRLDRGSNQPQHF	TGTGCCAGCAGACTCGACAGGGGGAGCAATCAGCCCCAGCATTTT
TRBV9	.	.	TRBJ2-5	CASSHGLPGVETQYF	TGTGCCAGCAGCCACGGGCTGCCAGGGGTAGAGACCCAGTACTTC
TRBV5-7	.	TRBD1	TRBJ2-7	CASSPGQDPSYEQYF	TGTGCCAGCAGCCCAGGACAGGACCCTTCCTACGAGCAGTACTTC
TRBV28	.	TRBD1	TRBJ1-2	CASSLISGTGNSYGYTF	TGTGCCAGCAGTCTAATTTCCGGGACAGGGAACAGCTATGGCTACACCTTC
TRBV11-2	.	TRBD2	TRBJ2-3	CASSLGGLASDTQYF	TGTGCCAGCAGCTTAGGGGGACTAGCTTCCGATACGCAGTATTTT